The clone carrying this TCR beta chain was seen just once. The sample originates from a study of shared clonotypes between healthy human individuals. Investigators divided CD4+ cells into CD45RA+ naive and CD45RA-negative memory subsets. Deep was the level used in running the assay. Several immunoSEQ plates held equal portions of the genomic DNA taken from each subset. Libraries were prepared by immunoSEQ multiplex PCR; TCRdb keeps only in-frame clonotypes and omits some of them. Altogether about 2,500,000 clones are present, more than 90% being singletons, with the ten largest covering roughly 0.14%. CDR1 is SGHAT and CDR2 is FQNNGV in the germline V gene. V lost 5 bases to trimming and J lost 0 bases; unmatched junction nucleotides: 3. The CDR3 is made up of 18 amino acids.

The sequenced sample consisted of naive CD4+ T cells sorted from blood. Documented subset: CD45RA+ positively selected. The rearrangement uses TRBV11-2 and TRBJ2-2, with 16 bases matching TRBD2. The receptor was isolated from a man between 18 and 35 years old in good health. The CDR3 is CASSPGLAGGSNTGELFF. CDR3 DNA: TGTGCCAGCAGCCCGGGACTAGCGGGGGGGTCGAACACCGGGGAGCTGTTTTTT.